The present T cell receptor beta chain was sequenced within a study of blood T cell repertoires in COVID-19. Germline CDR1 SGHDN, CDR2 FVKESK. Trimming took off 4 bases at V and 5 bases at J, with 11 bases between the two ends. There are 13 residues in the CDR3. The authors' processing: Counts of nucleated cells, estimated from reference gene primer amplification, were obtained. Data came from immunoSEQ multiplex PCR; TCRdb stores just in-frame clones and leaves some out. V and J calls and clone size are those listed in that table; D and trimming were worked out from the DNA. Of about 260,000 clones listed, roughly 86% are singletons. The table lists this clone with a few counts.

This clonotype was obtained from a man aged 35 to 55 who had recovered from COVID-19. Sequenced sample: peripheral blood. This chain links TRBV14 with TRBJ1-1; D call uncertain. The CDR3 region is CASSRILRTEAFF. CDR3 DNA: TGTGCCAGCAGCCGCATCCTACGGACTGAAGCTTTCTTT.